There are a few counts of the clone carrying this T cell receptor (beta chain). Its target is unknown. Into CD45RA+ naive and CD45RA-negative memory subsets, the CD4+ cells were split. Method: immunoSEQ multiplex PCR; TCRdb's copy keeps in-frame clones and lacks some. The data show 2 million or so clones, 85% to 95% seen once. J was trimmed by 3 bases and V by 5 bases; bases with no gene match: 6. The CDR3 spans 14 residues. The V gene's germline CDR1 is MNHEY and CDR2 SVGAGI. These data come from a study of shared clonotypes between healthy human individuals. Whole-study context: The donor group consisted of a couple of women and three men, aged 18 to 49. Overall study results and limits: Richness estimates generally favored naive over memory subsets.

The sample comprised naive CD4+ T cells sorted from blood. Subset here: CD45RA+ positively selected. The receptor was isolated from a man younger than 35 in good health. The gene calls are TRBV6-5 and TRBJ1-2, with 7 bases matching TRBD1. This CDR3 is CASSRQGGDYGYTF. DNA for the CDR3: TGTGCCAGCAGTAGACAGGGTGGGGACTATGGCTACACCTTC.